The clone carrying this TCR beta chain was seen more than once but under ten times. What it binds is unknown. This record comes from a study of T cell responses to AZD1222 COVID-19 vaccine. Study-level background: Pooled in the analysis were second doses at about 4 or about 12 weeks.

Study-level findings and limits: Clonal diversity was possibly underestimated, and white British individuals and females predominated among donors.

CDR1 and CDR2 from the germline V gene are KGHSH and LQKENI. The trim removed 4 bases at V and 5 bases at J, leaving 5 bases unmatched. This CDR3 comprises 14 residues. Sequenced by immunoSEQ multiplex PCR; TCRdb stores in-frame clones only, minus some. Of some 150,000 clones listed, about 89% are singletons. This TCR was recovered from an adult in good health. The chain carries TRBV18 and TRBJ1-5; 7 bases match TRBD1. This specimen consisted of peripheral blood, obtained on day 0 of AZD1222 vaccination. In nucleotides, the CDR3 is TGTGCCAGCTCACAGGGGACAGTAGATCAGCCCCAGCATTTT. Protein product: CASSQGTVDQPQHF.